The T cell receptor beta chain under discussion was sequenced for a study of shared clonotypes between healthy human individuals. Cells designated naive CD8 were CD45RO-negative and were positively selected for CCR7, with terminally differentiated effector memory CD45RA+ cells excluded. The data were produced by immunoSEQ multiplex PCR, yet TCRdb's version contains in-frame clones alone and is incomplete. The table shows 1.5 million to 2.5 million clones, with about 95% occurring only once. V dropped 5 bases and J dropped 0; count of bases not matched to a gene: 7. The CDR3 consists of 16 residues. The V gene's germline CDR1 is MDHEN and CDR2 SYDVKM.

The receptor comes from a man aged 18 to 29 in good health. Sequencing used naive CD8+ T cells sorted from blood. This rearrangement joins TRBV28 to TRBJ2-5; 9 bases match TRBD1. For the CDR3, the DNA is TGTGCCAGCAGTGTATACGGGACAGGGAACCAAGAGACCCAGTACTTC. The encoded protein is CASSVYGTGNQETQYF.